Below are 21 T cell receptor beta chains sequenced from a single sample in a study of cytomegalovirus exposure and HLA in healthy donors (dated by TCRdb to 2016 to 2017). Preparation of the library involved the immunoSEQ multiplex PCR assay. A mixture of 60 forward primers for TCR Vbeta segments and 13 reverse primers for TCR Jbeta segments was used in the multiplex PCR. TCRdb re-hosts the immuneACCESS table, in-frame sequences only. Its copies lack some clones; in the studies checked, an unresolved V gene accounts for under half of them, and the cause for the rest is not known. The sample includes around 140,000 clones, with 70% to 85% observed a single time. Clones ranked in the top ten supply approximately 1.3% of the sample. The sample comprised PBMCs. The receptors were gathered from a man aged 25 to 45 in good health and CMV-seropositive.

V usage is TRBV28 and J usage is TRBJ1-5; D is unresolved. The CDR3 runs to 13 residues. V gave up 8 bases and J gave up 3 bases, with 11 bases separating them. Germline V gives CDR1 MDHEN, CDR2 SYDVKM. The CDR3 is CASSGGFNQPQHF. The CDR3 nucleotides read TGTGCCAGCTCGGGAGGTTTCAATCAGCCCCAGCATTTT.

The chain employs TRBV7-9 and TRBJ1-3; unclear D gene. CDR1 and CDR2 (germline): SEHNR, FQNEAQ (reference sequence). The CDR3 has 12 amino acids. Trimming removed 6 bases from V and 0 bases from J, with 3 bases in between. The CDR3 region has the DNA TGTGCCAGCAGTTACTCTGGAAACACCATATATTTT. It translates to CASSYSGNTIYF.

The gene calls are TRBV7-3 and TRBJ1-1, with 8 positions matching TRBD1. CDR1 SGHTA and CDR2 FQGTGA come from the germline V gene. With 5 bases clipped from V and 3 bases from J, the junction kept 5 bases outside the gene matches. The CDR3 length is 14 residues. For the CDR3, the DNA is TGTGCCAGCAGCATAGGACAGGGACACACTGAAGCTTTCTTT. This translates into CASSIGQGHTEAFF. The full variable domain, rest sourced from reference TRBV7-3 and TRBJ1-1, is GAGVSQTPSNKVTEKGKYVELRCDPISGHTALYWYRQSLGQGPEFLIYFQGTGAADDSGLPNDRFFAVRPEGSVSTLKIQRTERGDSAVYLCASSIGQGHTEAFFGQGTRLTVV.

The gene calls are TRBV12-5 and TRBJ2-7; 8 bases fit TRBD1. Losses at the gene ends were 7 bases for V and 3 bases for J; bases not matched to a gene: 8. CDR3 length equals 14 residues. Germline V lookup: CDR1 LGHNT, CDR2 FRNRAP. The CDR3 DNA is TGTGCTAGTGCTGTAGGACAGGGCGTCTACGAGCAGTACTTC. This sequence encodes CASAVGQGVYEQYF.

J is TRBJ2-2 and V is TRBV5-1, with 11 bases identical to TRBD2. This CDR3 has 15 amino acids. Trimming took 2 bases from V and 7 from J; bases not matched to a gene: 4. Germline CDR1 and CDR2: SGHRS and YFSETQ. As DNA, the CDR3 is TGCGCCAGCAGCTTACTAGCGGGAGAGGGCGGGGAGCTGTTTTTT. It is translated as CASSLLAGEGGELFF.

V usage is TRBV29-1 and J usage is TRBJ2-3, with TRBD2 as a possible D gene (6 bases). There are 14 residues in the CDR3. Germline-derived CDR1 and CDR2 are SQVTM and ANQGSEA. Trimming took 0 bases from V and 9 from J, leaving 16 bases between them. CDR3 bases: TGCAGCGTTGAAGATCATTCGGGAGAGGGGACGCAGTATTTT. Its protein is CSVEDHSGEGTQYF.

This clone was detected a few times. The J gene is TRBJ2-5, the V gene TRBV6-5; D gene unclear. CDR3 length: 13 amino acids. Germline V gene sequence: CDR1 MNHEY, CDR2 SVGAGI. V was clipped by 0 bases and J by 5 bases, with 7 bases between them. CDR3 protein: CASSYSYRETQYF. As DNA, the CDR3 is TGTGCCAGCAGTTACTCGTACCGGGAGACCCAGTACTTC.

The chain joins TRBV5-1 to TRBJ2-1; 10 bases are shared with TRBD1. This CDR3 comprises 16 residues. V shed 1 base and J 7 bases; nucleotides not matched to a gene: 8. In germline, CDR1 is SGHRS, CDR2 YFSETQ. The CDR3 DNA reads as TGCGCCAGCAGCTTGTTCTGGGACAGGGGATCGAATGAGCAGTTCTTC. This sequence encodes CASSLFWDRGSNEQFF.

The chain carries TRBV6-5 and TRBJ1-5; perhaps TRBD1 as D (6 bases). Trimming removed 6 bases from V and 6 bases from J, with 15 bases in between. Germline V CDR1 and CDR2: MNHEY, SVGAGI. CDR3 length: 14 residues. CDR3 sequence reads: CASRKTGRVQPQHF. CDR3 coding DNA: TGTGCCAGCAGAAAGACAGGCCGAGTTCAGCCCCAGCATTTT.

The CDR3 region is CASSDSMRPTDTQYF. In DNA form, the CDR3 reads TGTGCCAGCAGTGACTCTATGCGCCCCACAGATACGCAGTATTTT. The genes are TRBV6-4 and TRBJ2-3; the D is unclear. V lost 0 bases and J 2 bases, leaving 9 bases between the germline ends. From germline, CDR1 is MRHNA and CDR2 SNTAGT. The CDR3 sequence is 15 residues long.

This chain joins TRBV27 and TRBJ1-5; D is unresolved. V lost 8 bases to trimming and J lost 1 base, with 9 bases between them. Per germline, CDR1 MNHEY and CDR2 SMNVEV (reference sequence). The CDR3 runs to 13 residues. The DNA for the CDR3 is TGTGCCAGCCGAGTAGCGAGCAATCAGCCCCAGCATTTT. Its translation: CASRVASNQPQHF.

This chain joins TRBV5-1 and TRBJ1-5; TRBD1 might be the D (6 bases). V was trimmed by 5 bases and J by 8 bases, leaving 17 bases between them. Germline CDR1 and CDR2: SGHRS and YFSETQ. The CDR3 has 14 residues. CDR3 residues: CASRLQGPGEPQHF. The CDR3, as DNA: TGCGCCAGCAGGTTACAGGGCCCCGGTGAGCCCCAGCATTTT.

The J gene is TRBJ1-1, the V gene TRBV5-1, with D possibly matching TRBD1 (6 bases). Germline V gene data show CDR1 as SGHRS and CDR2 as YFSETQ. With 7 bases removed from V and 0 bases from J, the gap between germline ends came to 10 bases. This CDR3 is 13 amino acids long. In DNA, the CDR3 is TGCGCCAGCTCGACAGGCATGAACACTGAAGCTTTCTTT. The encoded protein is CASSTGMNTEAFF.

This clone was seen once. The CDR3 loop reads CASSQGSPGTGNTIYF. CDR3 in DNA: TGTGCCAGCAGCCAAGGGTCCCCAGGGACAGGAAACACCATATATTTT. The V gene is TRBV14, the J gene TRBJ1-3; D may be TRBD1 (6 bases). This CDR3 region has 16 residues. The ends were cut back, 1 base at V and 4 bases at J, with 14 bases in the middle. In germline, CDR1 is SGHDN, CDR2 FVKESK.

The V and J genes are TRBV10-1 and TRBJ1-5; D is unclear. The V end was cut by 8 bases, the J end by 0 bases, with 2 bases between. CDR3 size: 11 residues. CDR1 WNHNN and CDR2 SYGVQD come from the germline V gene (reference sequence). The CDR3 spells CASHSNQPQHF. The CDR3 DNA reads as TGCGCCAGCCATAGCAATCAGCCCCAGCATTTT.

The chain joins TRBV15 to TRBJ1-2, with a tentative D call TRBD1 (5 bases). The CDR3 sequence is 11 residues long. Germline CDR1 and CDR2: LNHNV and YYDKDF (reference sequence). Trimming took 5 bases from V and 8 from J, leaving 9 bases between them. The CDR3 sequence is CATSGHGGYTF. Written as DNA, the CDR3 is TGTGCCACCAGCGGACACGGGGGCTACACCTTC.

This clone was recorded only once. V is TRBV5-1 and J is TRBJ2-3; 7 nucleotides align to TRBD2. The CDR3 totals 16 residues. Trimming took 1 base from V and 1 from J; bases not matched to a gene: 6. Germline-derived CDR1 and CDR2 are SGHRS and YFSETQ. The CDR3: CASSLISSGGTDTQYF. The CDR3, as DNA: TGCGCCAGCAGCTTGATTTCGAGCGGGGGCACAGATACGCAGTATTTT.

Only one count was recorded for this clone. The chain is built from TRBV7-9 and TRBJ2-4, with a possible D match to TRBD1 (6 bases). V dropped 5 bases and J dropped 6 bases, with 17 bases sitting between them. Germline CDR1 reads SEHNR; CDR2 reads FQNEAQ (reference sequence). The CDR3 sequence is 15 residues long. The CDR3 loop is CASSQETGKLNIQYF. The DNA of the CDR3 is TGTGCCAGCAGCCAAGAAACAGGGAAACTAAACATTCAGTACTTC.

The chain is built from TRBV7-2 and TRBJ2-6; 12 bases match TRBD1. CDR1 is SGHTA and CDR2 is FQGNSA in the germline V gene. Losses at the gene ends were 4 bases for V and 3 bases for J; bases not matched to a gene: 10. The CDR3 contains 19 residues. CDR3 DNA sequence: TGTGCCAGCAGCTCTAGGGGGGGGACAGGGGGCTTTGGGGCCAACGTCCTGACTTTC. Encoded protein: CASSSRGGTGGFGANVLTF.

V gene TRBV28 combines with J gene TRBJ1-5; D is possibly TRBD1 (6 bases). Trimming stripped 4 bases from V and 1 base from J, with 8 bases between. Germline V gene data show CDR1 as MDHEN and CDR2 as SYDVKM. The CDR3 is 14 amino acids. CDR3 sequence reads: CASSYRESNQPQHF. DNA of the CDR3: TGTGCCAGCAGTTACAGGGAAAGCAATCAGCCCCAGCATTTT. The full variable domain, in which reference TRBV28 and TRBJ1-5 provide the parts outside the CDR3, is DVKVTQSSRYLVKRTGEKVFLECVQDMDHENMFWYRQDPGLGLRLIYFSYDVKMKEKGDIPEGYSVSREKKERFSLILESASTNQTSMYLCASSYRESNQPQHFGDGTRLSIL.

The sample holds a few counts of this clone. The V and J genes are TRBV6-1 and TRBJ1-5; D ambiguous. Germline CDR1 and CDR2: MNHNS and SASEGT. The CDR3 contains 16 residues. V was clipped by 2 bases and J by 0 bases, with 11 bases between them. This chain's CDR3 is CASSERGTYSNQPQHF. In DNA, the CDR3 is TGTGCCAGCAGTGAAAGAGGAACATATAGCAATCAGCCCCAGCATTTT.